A single sample is the source of the 5 T cell receptor beta chains below, sequenced in a study of regulatory T cells in long-lasting Graves disease. The authors built TCR beta libraries using iRepertoire HTBI primers and Arm-PCR of CDR3 regions. MiXCR was run by TCRdb on the multiplex PCR reads, yielding one entry per CDR3 protein. This sample has some 370,000 distinct CDR3 sequences; 20% to 25% occur once, and the top ten carry roughly a quarter. Specified time point: persistent/refractory GD, antithyroid drugs over 5 years with positive TRAb. PBMC RNA was the source of the TCR library. This sample comprised peripheral blood mononuclear cells (PBMCs), obtained when the disease was refractory, from a patient treated with antithyroid drugs. These receptors were taken from a woman aged 40 to 50 with Graves disease.

On this clonotype itself: Possible read error: a much larger clone is one base away. The CDR3 loop reads CASRRGASGLSEQFF. As DNA, the CDR3 is TGTGCCAGCAGGAGGGGGGCTAGTGGGCTAAGTGAGCAGTTCTTC. This sequence joins TRBV2 and TRBJ2-5; tentatively, D is TRBD1 or TRBD2 (6 bases each). With the DNA end fitting TRBJ2-1 better, the J assignment may be wrong. CDR3 size: 15 residues. Germline-derived CDR1 and CDR2 are SNHLY and FYNNEI.

The gene calls are TRBV6-1 and TRBJ2-1, with a tentative D call TRBD2 (6 bases). The germline V gene encodes CDR1 MNHNS and CDR2 SASEGT. Between the trimmed V and J ends, which lost 6 bases and 7 bases, there was a span of 19 bases. The CDR3 runs to 15 residues. The CDR3 DNA follows: TGTGCCAGCAGAGCACTAGCAGCCGTTGGGAATGAGCAGTTCTTC. Protein product: CASRALAAVGNEQFF.

The chain couples TRBV6-2 or TRBV6-3 to TRBJ1-3; D remains unclear. The germline V gene encodes CDR1 MNHEY and CDR2 SVGEGT. The CDR3 contains 16 residues. V lost 5 bases and J 0 bases, leaving 14 bases between the germline ends. DNA for the CDR3: TGTGCCAGCAGTCCCCGACTCGTGAGCTCTGGAAACACCATATATTTT. Translating gives CASSPRLVSSGNTIYF.

This clonotype was counted a few times. J is TRBJ1-5 and V is TRBV19, with 7 positions matching TRBD1. Germline values: CDR1 LNHDA, CDR2 SQIVND (reference sequence). With V trimmed by 4 bases and J by 4 bases, 4 bases remained unmatched. The CDR3 is 14 amino acids. The chain's CDR3 is CASSTRTGNQPQHF. The CDR3 bases are TGTGCCAGTAGTACCCGGACAGGTAATCAGCCCCAGCATTTT.

The chain links TRBV24-1 to TRBJ1-4, with 10 bases fitting TRBD1. CDR3 length: 13 residues. Germline trimming cut 7 bases from V and 6 bases from J; bases unmatched to any gene: 1. Germline V CDR1 and CDR2: KGHDR, SFDVKD. The CDR3 nucleotides are TGTGCCACCAGGGGACAGGGGCATGAAAAACTGTTTTTT. The encoded protein is CATRGQGHEKLFF.